A single sample gave rise to the 25 T cell receptor beta chains below, sequenced in a study of blood T cell repertoires in COVID-19 (dated by TCRdb to 2018 to 2020). The library was obtained by the immunoSEQ multiplex PCR assay. Not all clones reach the TCRdb copy of this immuneACCESS table, which keeps in-frame sequences only. Checked studies attribute under half of the gap to unresolved V genes and leave the rest unexplained. The sample has 200,000 to 250,000 clones on record, about 86% of them singletons. The ten most abundant clones make up more than 1.4% of the sample. Sequenced sample: peripheral blood. The receptors were gathered from a man aged 18 to 30 with active or convalescent COVID-19.

The chain joins TRBV27 to TRBJ2-4, with 7 bases lining up with TRBD1. CDR1 is MNHEY and CDR2 is SMNVEV in the germline V gene (reference sequence). CDR3 length: 14 residues. V shed 5 bases, J shed 2 bases, and the junction held 3 bases outside the gene matches. In nucleotides, the CDR3 is TGTGCCAGCAGTATCAGGGGGACCAAAAACATTCAGTACTTC. It is translated as CASSIRGTKNIQYF.

The chain links TRBV7-8 to TRBJ2-1; 12 bases fit TRBD2. V dropped 3 bases and J dropped 6; count of bases not matched to a gene: 6. Per the germline V gene, CDR1 is SGHVS and CDR2 is FQNEAQ. This CDR3 has 16 amino acids. The CDR3 DNA reads as TGTGCCAGCAGCTTTAGGATGACTAGCGGGAGCAATGAGCAGTTCTTC. It is translated as CASSFRMTSGSNEQFF.

The chain combines TRBV19 with TRBJ2-7; D gene unclear. Trimming shortened V by 6 bases and J by 0 bases, and 15 bases separated the two germline ends. The germline gives CDR1 LNHDA, CDR2 SQIVND (reference sequence). The CDR3 is 15 residues long. This CDR3 reads CASSRDGLGSYEQYF. The DNA of the CDR3 is TGTGCCAGTAGCCGCGACGGGTTGGGCTCCTACGAGCAGTACTTC. Based on the CDR3 plus reference TRBV19 and TRBJ2-7, the full variable domain is DGGITQSPKYLFRKEGQNVTLSCEQNLNHDAMYWYRQDPGQGLRLIYYSQIVNDFQKGDIAEGYSVSREKKESFPLTVTSAQKNPTAFYLCASSRDGLGSYEQYFGPGTRLTVT.

V is TRBV4-2 and J is TRBJ2-1, with 13 bases identical to TRBD2. The V gene end was trimmed by 1 base and the J gene end by 0 bases; junction bases not matched to a gene: 0. The CDR3 runs to 17 residues. Germline V CDR1 and CDR2: LGHNA, YNFKEQ. CDR3: CASSQGLAGGSYNEQFF. CDR3 coding DNA: TGTGCCAGCAGCCAAGGACTAGCGGGAGGCTCCTACAATGAGCAGTTCTTC.

The rearrangement uses TRBV30 and TRBJ1-1; D unclear. The CDR3 runs to 14 residues. V lost 2 bases, J lost 0 bases, and 10 bases lay in between. The germline CDR1 and CDR2 sequences are GTSNPN and SVGIG (reference sequence). CDR3 sequence (DNA): TGTGCCTGGAGTCGTGGCCGCATGAACACTGAAGCTTTCTTT. Its translation: CAWSRGRMNTEAFF.

The chain uses TRBV25-1 and TRBJ1-4; D unclear. The V gene lost 4 bases and the J gene lost 0 bases, with 6 bases spanning the gap. The CDR3 is 14 amino acids. CDR1 and CDR2 (germline): MGHDK, SYGVNS. Here the CDR3 reads CASSARATNEKLFF. For the CDR3, the DNA is TGTGCCAGCAGTGCCCGGGCAACTAATGAAAAACTGTTTTTT.

V gene TRBV28 combines with J gene TRBJ1-1, with TRBD1 matching 8 bases. Germline trimming cut 5 bases from V and 0 bases from J; bases unmatched to any gene: 8. Germline V gene lookup returns CDR1 MDHEN and CDR2 SYDVKM. The CDR3 consists of 16 residues. CDR3 DNA sequence: TGTGCCAGCAGTACAGACAGGGGTATCTTGAACACTGAAGCTTTCTTT. It encodes CASSTDRGILNTEAFF.

V gene TRBV11-2 combines with J gene TRBJ2-1; 10 nucleotides line up with TRBD2. Germline lookup yields CDR1 SGHAT and CDR2 FQNNGV. The CDR3 loop spans 14 amino acids. Losses at the gene ends were 1 base for V and 7 bases for J; bases not matched to a gene: 1. CDR3 region: CASSLVAGGNEQFF. The CDR3, as DNA: TGTGCCAGCAGCTTAGTAGCGGGAGGAAATGAGCAGTTCTTC.

This chain links TRBV3-1 (or the pseudogene TRBV3-2) with TRBJ2-5, with 8 bases that match TRBD2. Unmatched junction bases numbered 9, after V lost 4 bases and J lost 5 bases. The length of the CDR3 is 15 residues. CDR1 is LGHDT and CDR2 is YNNKEL in the germline V gene (reference sequence). The CDR3 loop is CASSLPGGAEETQYF. The CDR3 DNA reads as TGTGCCAGCAGCCTCCCCGGGGGGGCCGAGGAGACCCAGTACTTC.

Only one count was recorded for this clone. The DNA for the CDR3 is TGTGCCAGCAGCTTAGGGCCTCCCAGCACTGAAGCTTTCTTT. The encoded protein is CASSLGPPSTEAFF. The chain employs TRBV11-2 and TRBJ1-1, with D uncertain. CDR1 SGHAT and CDR2 FQNNGV come from the germline V gene. V was cut by 1 base and J by 4 bases, with 10 bases left in between. This CDR3 is built from 14 residues.

About this clone itself: One junction end disagrees with the germline gene, perhaps due to a read error. V and J are TRBV27 and TRBJ2-1; D might be TRBD1 (5 bases). This CDR3 is built from 14 residues. CDR1 MNHEY and CDR2 SMNVEV come from the germline V gene (reference sequence). Written as DNA, the CDR3 is TGTGCCAGCAGTTTCTCGAGTTCGGACAACGAGCAGTTCTTC. Amino acid sequence: CASSFSSSDNEQFF.

The J gene is TRBJ1-1, the V gene TRBV9; possible D gene TRBD1, 6 bases. This CDR3 region has 18 residues. Germline loops: CDR1 SGDLS, CDR2 YYNGEE. The V and J ends lost 0 bases and 5 bases respectively, with 23 bases between them. The CDR3 region has the DNA TGTGCCAGCAGCGTAGGGGGCGAGACAGGTTCCTATGAAACTGAAGCTTTCTTT. It specifies CASSVGGETGSYETEAFF.

The chain joins TRBV6-6 to TRBJ1-5, with D possibly TRBD1 on 6 matching bases. CDR3 size: 16 residues. V was pared by 6 bases and J by 1 base, with 16 bases between. Germline V lookup: CDR1 MNHNY, CDR2 SVGAGI (reference sequence). As DNA, the CDR3 is TGTGCCAGCAGCTCTGCCTGGGGGGGCAGCAATCAGCCCCAGCATTTT. Translating it yields CASSSAWGGSNQPQHF.

This clone was recorded only once. The chain recombines TRBV12-3 or TRBV12-4 with TRBJ1-2; a possible D gene is TRBD1 (5 bases). Trimming left V 6 bases short and J 0 bases short, with 8 bases between. The CDR3 runs 13 residues. CDR3 sequence (DNA): TGTGCCAGCAGCGACAGCTCTAACTATGGCTACACCTTC. Translation gives CASSDSSNYGYTF.

The V gene is TRBV19, the J gene TRBJ1-5; D is ambiguous. Per germline, CDR1 LNHDA and CDR2 SQIVND (reference sequence). Between the trimmed V and J ends, which lost 4 bases and 0 bases, there was a span of 13 bases. CDR3 size: 16 residues. The CDR3 DNA sequence: TGTGCCAGTAGTACTGCCAGACTGAATAGCAATCAGCCCCAGCATTTT. As protein: CASSTARLNSNQPQHF.

The DNA for the CDR3 is TGTGCCTGGACGGAGAGCTCCTACGAGCAGTACTTC. Amino acids: CAWTESSYEQYF. The chain has TRBV30 and TRBJ2-7; D is undetermined. The V end lost 4 bases, the J end lost 0 bases, and 7 bases lay between the germline ends. This CDR3 spans 12 amino acids. Germline-derived CDR1 and CDR2 are GTSNPN and SVGIG (reference sequence).

J is TRBJ2-7 and V is TRBV5-1; D remains unclear. CDR1 and CDR2 from the germline V gene are SGHRS and YFSETQ. The CDR3 length is 14 residues. With 0 bases removed from V and 0 bases from J, the gap between germline ends came to 7 bases. The CDR3 coding sequence is TGCGCCAGCAGCTTGGCAAGTAGCTCCTACGAGCAGTACTTC. This encodes CASSLASSSYEQYF.

The chain recombines TRBV7-9 with TRBJ1-2, with 9 bases aligning to TRBD1. The germline V gene encodes CDR1 SEHNR and CDR2 FQNEAQ (reference sequence). Trimming at V came to 6 bases and at J to 8 bases, leaving 7 bases not matched to a gene. The CDR3 has 13 residues. In DNA form, the CDR3 reads TGTGCCAGCAGGCCGGGACAGGGCTGGGGCTACACCTTC. This sequence encodes CASRPGQGWGYTF.

The chain uses TRBV5-4 and TRBJ2-7, with D possibly being TRBD1 (6 bases). In germline, CDR1 is SGHNT, CDR2 YYREEE (reference sequence). The V end was cut by 0 bases, the J end by 3 bases, with 10 bases between. The CDR3 contains 14 residues. Here the CDR3 DNA reads TGTGCCAGCAGCTTGGCCGGCAGGGGCTACGAGCAGTACTTC. This encodes CASSLAGRGYEQYF.

The chain employs TRBV4-2 and TRBJ2-1; 9 bases agree with TRBD1. This CDR3 comprises 17 residues. Per germline, CDR1 LGHNA and CDR2 YNFKEQ. The V segment lost 0 bases and the J segment 7 bases; nucleotides outside the gene matches: 10. The CDR3 region has the DNA TGTGCCAGCAGCCAAGATTTGGGGACAGGGTTAACGAATGAGCAGTTCTTC. Translated: CASSQDLGTGLTNEQFF.

The sample holds a few counts of this clone. The chain couples TRBV19 to TRBJ1-5, with 9 positions matching TRBD1. With V trimmed by 10 bases and J by 4 bases, 8 bases remained unmatched. Germline CDR1 reads LNHDA; CDR2 reads SQIVND (reference sequence). This CDR3 comprises 14 residues. The CDR3 region is CATTQTGGNQPQHF. The CDR3 DNA follows: TGTGCCACAACTCAGACAGGGGGGAATCAGCCCCAGCATTTT.

This chain joins TRBV10-3 and TRBJ2-7; no reliable D call. V was cut by 3 bases and J by 4 bases, with 10 bases left in between. CDR3 length: 13 amino acids. The germline V gene encodes CDR1 ENHRY and CDR2 SYGVKD. CDR3 bases: TGTGCCATCAGTGAACGAGGTGGGTACGAGCAGTACTTC. This encodes CAISERGGYEQYF.

The chain recombines TRBV3-1 (or the pseudogene TRBV3-2) with TRBJ1-2, with D perhaps TRBD1 (6 bases). Trimming cost V 4 bases and J 7 bases, with 19 bases left between them. CDR3 length: 15 residues. Germline lookup yields CDR1 LGHDT and CDR2 YNNKEL (reference sequence). CDR3: CASSPYAGGSTGYTF. CDR3 nucleotides: TGTGCCAGCAGCCCGTATGCGGGGGGCTCTACTGGCTACACCTTC.

The chain employs TRBV5-8 and TRBJ2-1, with TRBD1 matching 7 bases. Germline V gene sequence: CDR1 SGHTS, CDR2 YDEGEE. CDR3 length: 14 amino acids. V lost 3 bases and J lost 12; bases outside the gene matches: 12. The DNA of the CDR3 is TGTGCCAGCAGCTCGCCACAGGGGCGGTCGGGGCAGTTCTTC. Translation: CASSSPQGRSGQFF.

The rearrangement links TRBV27 to TRBJ1-1; D is unresolved. Per germline, CDR1 MNHEY and CDR2 SMNVEV (reference sequence). V lost 3 bases and J 4 bases, leaving 15 bases between the germline ends. This CDR3 spans 15 amino acids. The DNA of the CDR3 is TGTGCCAGCAGTTTTTCCGCAGGCTTGGGCACTGAAGCTTTCTTT. Its translation: CASSFSAGLGTEAFF.